The 29 T cell receptor beta chains presented below share a single source sample, sequenced in a study of CD8+ T cells in alopecia areata. Extracted RNA was reverse transcribed into cDNA, the sequencing template. Assay used: immunoSEQ multiplex PCR; TCRdb lists only in-frame clones, some missing. The sample yields fewer than 200,000 clones, roughly 58% seen once. Indicated treatment: oral pan-JAK inhibitor, 5-10 mg twice daily. The source material was CD4+ T cells sorted from blood, sampled at roughly week 58, from a patient treated with tofacitinib. The source is a human donor with alopecia areata.

This clone is a singleton in its sample. The chain recombines TRBV25-1 with TRBJ2-3; D may be TRBD1 or TRBD2 (5 bases each). Germline V gene sequence: CDR1 MGHDK, CDR2 SYGVNS. V was trimmed by 5 bases and J by 3 bases, leaving 18 bases between them. There are 16 residues in the CDR3. The CDR3 region is CASSWGRRERTDTQYF. CDR3 in DNA: TGTGCCAGCAGTTGGGGACGGCGAGAGAGAACAGATACGCAGTATTTT.

The chain recombines TRBV7-9 with TRBJ2-1; the D is unclear. The ends were cut back, 4 bases at V and 4 bases at J, with 14 bases in the middle. The CDR3 sequence is 15 residues long. Germline lookup yields CDR1 SEHNR and CDR2 FQNEAQ (reference sequence). CDR3 DNA sequence: TGTGCCAGCAGCTCCCCGGTAGGATTGTACAATGAGCAGTTCTTC. Residues: CASSSPVGLYNEQFF.

In this sample, this clone turned up once. V and J are TRBV6-5 and TRBJ2-7, with D perhaps matching TRBD1 or TRBD2 (5 bases each). The CDR3 is 14 amino acids. The germline V and J ends were trimmed by 2 bases and 2 bases, with 10 bases remaining between them. The germline gives CDR1 MNHEY, CDR2 SVGAGI. This CDR3 is CASSYRVGPYEQYF. The CDR3 bases are TGTGCCAGCAGTTACAGGGTGGGACCCTACGAGCAGTACTTC.

The chain has TRBV6-5 and TRBJ1-5; possibly TRBD1 for D (5 bases). V was trimmed by 11 bases and J by 9 bases, leaving 26 bases between them. CDR1 MNHEY and CDR2 SVGAGI come from the germline V gene. The CDR3 has 15 residues. Here the CDR3 reads CAEEYCGLSGGPQHF. For the CDR3, the DNA is TGTGCCGAGGAGTACTGCGGACTGTCTGGGGGGCCCCAGCATTTT.

The chain uses TRBV4-1 and TRBJ2-7, with 10 bases fitting TRBD1. V dropped 0 bases and J dropped 6; count of bases not matched to a gene: 5. Germline assignment: CDR1 MGHRA and CDR2 YSYEKL. CDR3 length equals 15 residues. The CDR3 bases are TGCGCCAGCAGCCAAGATAGTGGGACAGGGGCCGAGCAGTACTTC. As protein: CASSQDSGTGAEQYF.

V usage is TRBV19 and J usage is TRBJ2-6; no clear D. Germline V gives CDR1 LNHDA, CDR2 SQIVND (reference sequence). This CDR3 has 16 residues. Trimming removed 3 bases from V and 0 bases from J, with 9 bases in between. CDR3 sequence: CASSMLEFSGANVLTF. DNA for the CDR3: TGTGCCAGTAGTATGCTTGAATTCTCTGGGGCCAACGTCCTGACTTTC.

In its sample, this clone was seen a few times. The V call is TRBV9, the J call TRBJ1-2; TRBD1 matches at 7 bases. The CDR3 spans 14 residues. Germline CDR1 SGDLS, CDR2 YYNGEE. Trimming at V came to 4 bases and at J to 2 bases, leaving 5 bases not matched to a gene. As DNA, the CDR3 is TGTGCCAGCAGCACAAAGACAGGGAACTATGGCTACACCTTC. Translation: CASSTKTGNYGYTF.

The rearrangement links TRBV5-6 to TRBJ2-2; D is undetermined. The CDR3 runs to 14 residues. Trimming stripped 2 bases from V and 7 bases from J, with 12 bases between. Germline values: CDR1 SGHDT, CDR2 YYEEEE. CDR3 DNA sequence: TGTGCCAGCAGCTTCTCGGGTCCTGGCGGGGAGCTGTTTTTT. Translating it yields CASSFSGPGGELFF. The full variable domain, its missing parts supplied by reference TRBV5-6 and TRBJ2-2, is DAGVTQSPTHLIKTRGQQVTLRCSPKSGHDTVSWYQQALGQGPQFIFQYYEEEERQRGNFPDRFSGHQFPNYSSELNVNALLLGDSALYLCASSFSGPGGELFFGEGSRLTVL.

The chain is built from TRBV6-1 and TRBJ2-7, with D unclear. Germline-derived CDR1 and CDR2 are MNHNS and SASEGT. V lost 5 bases, J lost 2 bases, and 13 bases lay in between. The CDR3 extends over 14 amino acids. Here the CDR3 reads CASSFTMAAYEQYF. The CDR3, as DNA: TGTGCCAGCAGTTTCACCATGGCGGCCTACGAGCAGTACTTC.

The chain joins TRBV19 to TRBJ2-7, with 7 nucleotides matching TRBD2. V shed 2 bases and J 4 bases; nucleotides not matched to a gene: 8. From germline, CDR1 is LNHDA and CDR2 SQIVND (reference sequence). The CDR3 is 15 amino acids. This CDR3 reads CASSISPQGGYEQYF. In nucleotides, the CDR3 is TGTGCCAGTAGTATATCCCCCCAGGGAGGGTACGAGCAGTACTTC.

This chain connects TRBV30 to TRBJ1-2; D gene unclear. CDR3 size: 13 residues. The germline V gene has CDR1 GTSNPN and CDR2 SVGIG (reference sequence). The V gene lost 2 bases and the J gene lost 4 bases, with 11 bases spanning the gap. The CDR3 loop reads CAWSPGGSYGYTF. The DNA for the CDR3 is TGTGCCTGGAGTCCCGGAGGCTCCTATGGCTACACCTTC.

The rearrangement links TRBV6-5 to TRBJ1-4; TRBD1 matches 12 bases. Germline V gives CDR1 MNHEY, CDR2 SVGAGI. V shed 11 bases, J shed 8 bases, and the junction held 9 bases outside the gene matches. The CDR3 runs to 14 residues. The CDR3 DNA reads TGTGCCGTCAGACCGGGACAGGGGGCCGAAAAACTGTTTTTT. Translation gives CAVRPGQGAEKLFF.

The chain has TRBV7-2 and TRBJ1-2; D not certain. The germline gives CDR1 SGHTA, CDR2 FQGNSA. The CDR3 loop spans 14 amino acids. Deletions cut 6 bases from V and 4 bases from J, with 15 bases between. The CDR3 DNA reads as TGTGCCAGCAGACCAGGAGGGAACCTCTATGGCTACACCTTC. Protein sequence: CASRPGGNLYGYTF.

The chain carries TRBV5-1 and TRBJ2-2, with unresolved D. V shed 1 base and J shed 4 bases, with 11 bases lying between them. Germline CDR1 SGHRS, CDR2 YFSETQ. CDR3 length equals 15 residues. The CDR3 here is CASSLSARSTGELFF. The CDR3 nucleotides read TGCGCCAGCAGCTTGAGTGCTAGAAGCACCGGGGAGCTGTTTTTT.

This clone appeared a few times. The chain uses TRBV29-1 and TRBJ1-1; 7 nucleotides align to TRBD1. Germline V gene data show CDR1 as SQVTM and CDR2 as ANQGSEA. V lost 4 bases to trimming and J lost 1 base; unmatched junction nucleotides: 6. This CDR3 has 14 amino acids. The CDR3 region is CSVGGRDRNTEAFF. CDR3 nucleotides: TGCAGCGTTGGGGGTCGGGACAGGAACACTGAAGCTTTCTTT.

On this clone: Other DNA sequences of this sample code for an identical CDR3. V and J are TRBV29-1 and TRBJ1-1; D ambiguous. There are 12 residues in the CDR3. Germline CDR1 SQVTM, CDR2 ANQGSEA. Trimming took off 5 bases at V and 2 bases at J, with 9 bases between the two ends. The CDR3 spells CSVSTGNTEAFF. The CDR3 DNA reads as TGCAGCGTTAGCACCGGTAACACTGAAGCTTTCTTT. Using reference TRBV29-1 and TRBJ1-1 for the parts outside the CDR3, the full variable domain is SAVISQKPSRDICQRGTSLTIQCQVDSQVTMMFWYRQQPGQSLTLIATANQGSEATYESGFVIDKFPISRPNLTFSTLTVSNMSPEDSSIYLCSVSTGNTEAFFGQGTRLTVV.

The V call is TRBV29-1, the J call TRBJ2-7; weak D call: TRBD2 (5 bases). Germline assignment: CDR1 SQVTM and CDR2 ANQGSEA. The CDR3 covers 13 residues. V lost 6 bases and J 4 bases, leaving 16 bases between the germline ends. CDR3 residues: CSVDGVRGYEQYF. The CDR3 nucleotides read TGCAGCGTCGATGGGGTCCGGGGATACGAGCAGTACTTC.

The chain links TRBV19 to TRBJ2-3; D ambiguous. Germline CDR1 LNHDA, CDR2 SQIVND (reference sequence). This CDR3 comprises 16 residues. Trimming pared 3 bases from V and 1 base from J, leaving 14 bases between. The CDR3 is CASSIGWQARTDTQYF. DNA for the CDR3: TGTGCCAGTAGTATCGGGTGGCAGGCCCGCACAGATACGCAGTATTTT.

V and J are TRBV9 and TRBJ1-2, with a tentative D call TRBD1 (6 bases). Trimming cost V 0 bases and J 4 bases, with 16 bases left between them. There are 16 residues in the CDR3. From germline, CDR1 is SGDLS and CDR2 YYNGEE. In DNA, the CDR3 is TGTGCCAGCAGCGTAGGGGGTAACAGGGAGACCTATGGCTACACCTTC. Its protein product is CASSVGGNRETYGYTF.

V usage is TRBV11-2 and J usage is TRBJ1-2; TRBD1 aligns across 7 bases. The trim removed 1 base at V and 5 bases at J, leaving 13 bases unmatched. This CDR3 has 17 amino acids. CDR1 SGHAT and CDR2 FQNNGV come from the germline V gene. The CDR3 protein is CASSLVGTGDSVYGYTF. The CDR3 coding sequence is TGTGCCAGCAGCTTAGTCGGCACAGGGGACTCCGTTTATGGCTACACCTTC. The whole variable domain, remainder taken from reference TRBV11-2 and TRBJ1-2, is EAGVAQSPRYKIIEKRQSVAFWCNPISGHATLYWYQQILGQGPKLLIQFQNNGVVDDSQLPKDRFSAERLKGVDSTLKIQPAKLEDSAVYLCASSLVGTGDSVYGYTFGSGTRLTVV.

The gene calls are TRBV4-1 and TRBJ2-7; no firm D call. V was clipped by 0 bases and J by 3 bases, with 9 bases between them. The CDR3 totals 14 residues. Germline assignment: CDR1 MGHRA and CDR2 YSYEKL. In nucleotides, the CDR3 is TGCGCCAGCAGCCAAGAGTCGCCTTTCTACGAGCAGTACTTC. Encoded protein: CASSQESPFYEQYF.

This clone showed up just a few times. The chain is built from TRBV27 and TRBJ2-7; tentatively, D is TRBD2 (5 bases). The CDR3 has 14 residues. Looked up from germline, CDR1 is MNHEY and CDR2 is SMNVEV (reference sequence). The V end was cut by 2 bases, the J end by 6 bases, with 14 bases between. Here the CDR3 reads CASSLRGRTGEQYF. The CDR3 DNA reads as TGTGCCAGCAGTTTACGGGGAAGGACTGGCGAGCAGTACTTC.

This clone occurred once. V usage is TRBV2 and J usage is TRBJ2-3; no clear D. The CDR3 is 11 amino acids. Deletions cut 3 bases from V and 8 bases from J, with 6 bases between. Germline V CDR1 and CDR2: SNHLY, FYNNEI. The CDR3 sequence is CASSDYLTQYF. The DNA for the CDR3 is TGTGCCAGCAGTGACTACCTTACGCAGTATTTT.

The chain recombines TRBV9 with TRBJ2-3; D remains ambiguous. V lost 0 bases and J 2 bases, leaving 10 bases between the germline ends. The length of the CDR3 is 15 residues. Germline V CDR1 and CDR2: SGDLS, YYNGEE. Written as DNA, the CDR3 is TGTGCCAGCAGCGTAGGGCAGAGAACCACAGATACGCAGTATTTT. Translated: CASSVGQRTTDTQYF.

This clone was counted between two and nine times. The chain uses TRBV7-2 and TRBJ2-5; D is unresolved. The CDR3 runs to 12 residues. Germline V gives CDR1 SGHTA, CDR2 FQGNSA. The V gene lost 6 bases and the J gene lost 7 bases, with 12 bases spanning the gap. The CDR3 coding sequence is TGTGCCAGCAGTCCAGCCTCGGGGACCCAGTACTTC. Protein sequence: CASSPASGTQYF.

There are a few counts of this clone. The V gene is TRBV29-1, the J gene TRBJ1-1; D uncertain. From germline, CDR1 is SQVTM and CDR2 ANQGSEA. The CDR3 totals 13 residues. V shed 2 bases and J shed 0 bases, with 7 bases lying between them. This CDR3 is CSVEPGMNTEAFF. In nucleotides, the CDR3 is TGCAGCGTTGAACCGGGCATGAACACTGAAGCTTTCTTT.

The CDR3 DNA is TGTGCCACCCTACGACAGGGGAACACTGAAGCTTTCTTT. This translates into CATLRQGNTEAFF. The V and J genes are TRBV2 and TRBJ1-1, with 7 bases aligning to TRBD1. The CDR3 runs 13 residues. Germline assignment: CDR1 SNHLY and CDR2 FYNNEI. V dropped 10 bases and J dropped 1; count of bases not matched to a gene: 6.

This chain connects TRBV6-5 to TRBJ1-1, with D unclear. CDR3 size: 13 residues. The germline V gene encodes CDR1 MNHEY and CDR2 SVGAGI. V lost 6 bases and J lost 1, with 9 bases in between. The CDR3 DNA follows: TGTGCCAGCAGCTACGTCAAGAACACTGAAGCTTTCTTT. Encoded protein: CASSYVKNTEAFF.

This chain connects TRBV6-6 to TRBJ1-2, with TRBD1 matching 8 bases. The CDR3 consists of 15 residues. Germline assignment: CDR1 MNHNY and CDR2 SVGAGI (reference sequence). J gave up 1 base and V 2 bases, and 3 bases lay outside the gene matches. The CDR3 is CASSYQDRVNYGYTF. The CDR3 DNA is TGTGCCAGCAGTTACCAGGACAGGGTTAACTATGGCTACACCTTC.